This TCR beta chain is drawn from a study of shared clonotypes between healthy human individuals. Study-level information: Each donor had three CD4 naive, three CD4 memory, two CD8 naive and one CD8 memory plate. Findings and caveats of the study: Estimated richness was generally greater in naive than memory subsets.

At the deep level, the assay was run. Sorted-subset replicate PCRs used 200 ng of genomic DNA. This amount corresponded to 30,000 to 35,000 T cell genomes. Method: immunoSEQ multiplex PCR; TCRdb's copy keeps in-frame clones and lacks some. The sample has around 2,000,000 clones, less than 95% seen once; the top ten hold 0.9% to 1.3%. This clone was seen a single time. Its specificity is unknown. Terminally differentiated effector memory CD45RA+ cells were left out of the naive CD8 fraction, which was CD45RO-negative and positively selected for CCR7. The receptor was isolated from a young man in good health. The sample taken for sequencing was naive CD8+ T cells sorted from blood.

The CDR3 DNA follows: TGCGCCAGCAGCTTTAAGAGCGGCGGGGATACGCAGTATTTT. Its protein is CASSFKSGGDTQYF. The rearrangement joins TRBV5-1 to TRBJ2-3; D perhaps matches TRBD2 (5 bases). The V end lost 2 bases, the J end lost 6 bases, and 13 bases lay between the germline ends. Looked up from germline, CDR1 is SGHRS and CDR2 is YFSETQ. CDR3 length: 14 amino acids. Combining the CDR3 with reference TRBV5-1 and TRBJ2-3 gives the whole variable domain KAGVTQTPRYLIKTRGQQVTLSCSPISGHRSVSWYQQTPGQGLQFLFEYFSETQRNKGNFPGRFSGRQFSNSRSEMNVSTLELGDSALYLCASSFKSGGDTQYFGPGTRLTVL.